The clone carrying this TCR beta chain appeared a single time. The study ran its PCR with 60 Vbeta and 13 Jbeta primers. This table comes from immunoSEQ multiplex PCR, and its TCRdb copy is limited to in-frame clones, with some not included. The sample carries 100,000 to 150,000 clones, around three quarters recorded once. The data are from a study of cytomegalovirus exposure and HLA in healthy donors. Study summary: Most donors, less than 85% of some 400 genotyped, fell in the Caucasian-associated ancestry cluster.

V shed 0 bases and J shed 3 bases, with 15 bases lying between them. The CDR3 sequence is 16 residues long. CDR1 is SEHNR, CDR2 FQNEAQ, per germline (reference sequence). This chain connects TRBV7-9 to TRBJ2-7; possibly TRBD2 for D (7 bases). The sample was PBMCs. This TCR derives from a female donor in good health and CMV-seronegative. The CDR3 DNA sequence: TGTGCCAGCAGCTTAGCGGGGGGGCCAAGGGTCTACGAGCAGTACTTC. Translated, it gives CASSLAGGPRVYEQYF.